This T cell receptor beta chain comes out of a study of CD8+ T cells in alopecia areata. V was pared by 5 bases and J by 7 bases, with 7 bases of the junction left unmatched. The CDR3 is 14 amino acids. Germline loops: CDR1 SEHNR, CDR2 FQNEAQ (reference sequence). Investigators isolated RNA and reverse transcribed it into cDNA to act as the sequencing template. The assay was immunoSEQ multiplex PCR, and TCRdb's table has in-frame clones only and misses some. The sample carries some 25,000 clones, roughly half recorded once. PBMC-derived CD4+ and CD8+ T cells were sorted. For this clone: Its antigen remains unidentified.

Overall study results and limits: Scalp samples also contribute reads from the resident alphabeta T cells found in normal skin. Patients showed less clear TCR sequence sharing than mice, possibly partly because of HLA diversity. Especially in alopecia totalis/universalis, lesional scalp showed greater clonality than normal scalp did.

This TCR derives from a human donor with alopecia areata. Sample: NKG2D-high CD8+ T cells sorted from blood. The J gene is TRBJ2-1, the V gene TRBV7-9; 8 bases match TRBD1. CDR3 nucleotides: TGTGCCAGCAGCCCTAACAGGGGGGTGAATGAGCAGTTCTTC. Protein sequence: CASSPNRGVNEQFF. The full variable domain, completed using reference TRBV7-9 and TRBJ2-1, is DTGVSQNPRHKITKRGQNVTFRCDPISEHNRLYWYRQTLGQGPEFLTYFQNEAQLEKSRLLSDRFSAERPKGSFSTLEIQRTEQGDSAMYLCASSPNRGVNEQFFGPGTRLTVL.